This T cell receptor (beta chain) is from a study of blood T cell repertoires in COVID-19. Study information: Spain, Italy and the United States supplied samples that represented acute and convalescent COVID-19. T cells, B-cell-depleted T cells, or PBMCs supplied cDNA or gDNA.

The CDR3 runs to 15 residues. The V end was cut by 0 bases, the J end by 3 bases, with 12 bases between. The germline CDR1 and CDR2 sequences are MNHEY and SVGAGI. As processed by the authors: Estimates of nucleated cell counts were drawn from the amplification of reference gene primers. TCRdb keeps only in-frame clones here, not all; method: immunoSEQ multiplex PCR. The DNA gave D and trimming, while V, J and clone size come from that table. The table shows 140,000 to 150,000 clones, with 84% occurring only once. This clonotype originated in a man in his 60s with active or convalescent COVID-19. The gene calls are TRBV6-5 and TRBJ2-7; perhaps TRBD1 as D (6 bases). Sequencing was done on a sample of peripheral blood. This chain's CDR3 is CASSYSYRASYEQYF. CDR3 nucleotides: TGTGCCAGCAGTTACTCGTACAGGGCTAGCTACGAGCAGTACTTC.